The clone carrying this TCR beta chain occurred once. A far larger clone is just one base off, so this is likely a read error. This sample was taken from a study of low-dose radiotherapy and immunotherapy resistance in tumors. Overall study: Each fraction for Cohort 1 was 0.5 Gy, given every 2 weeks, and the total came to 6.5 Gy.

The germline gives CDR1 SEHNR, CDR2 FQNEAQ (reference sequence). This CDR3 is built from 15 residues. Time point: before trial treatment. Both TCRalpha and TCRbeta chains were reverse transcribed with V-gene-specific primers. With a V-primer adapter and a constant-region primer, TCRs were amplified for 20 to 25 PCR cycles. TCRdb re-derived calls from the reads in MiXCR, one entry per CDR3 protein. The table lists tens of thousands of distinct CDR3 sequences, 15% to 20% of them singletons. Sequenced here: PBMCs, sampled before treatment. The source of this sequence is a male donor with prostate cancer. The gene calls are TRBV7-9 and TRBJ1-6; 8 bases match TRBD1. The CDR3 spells CASGDRRGGNSPIHF. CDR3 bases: TGTGCCAGCGGGGACAGGCGCGGTGGGAATTCACCCATCCACTTT.